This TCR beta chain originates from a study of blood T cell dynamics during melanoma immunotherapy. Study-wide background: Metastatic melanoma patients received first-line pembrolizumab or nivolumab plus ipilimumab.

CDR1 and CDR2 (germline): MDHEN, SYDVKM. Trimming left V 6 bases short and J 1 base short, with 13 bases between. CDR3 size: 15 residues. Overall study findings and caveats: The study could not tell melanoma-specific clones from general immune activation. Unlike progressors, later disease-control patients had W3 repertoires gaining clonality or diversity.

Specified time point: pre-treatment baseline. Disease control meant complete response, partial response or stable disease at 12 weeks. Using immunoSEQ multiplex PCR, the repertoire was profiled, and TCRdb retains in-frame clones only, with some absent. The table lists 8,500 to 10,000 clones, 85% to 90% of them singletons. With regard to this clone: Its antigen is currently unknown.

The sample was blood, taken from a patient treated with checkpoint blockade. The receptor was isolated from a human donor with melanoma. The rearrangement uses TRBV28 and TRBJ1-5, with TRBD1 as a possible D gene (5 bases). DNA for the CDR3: TGTGCCAGCAGCCCACTTCAGGGAAGCAATCAGCCCCAGCATTTT. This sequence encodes CASSPLQGSNQPQHF.